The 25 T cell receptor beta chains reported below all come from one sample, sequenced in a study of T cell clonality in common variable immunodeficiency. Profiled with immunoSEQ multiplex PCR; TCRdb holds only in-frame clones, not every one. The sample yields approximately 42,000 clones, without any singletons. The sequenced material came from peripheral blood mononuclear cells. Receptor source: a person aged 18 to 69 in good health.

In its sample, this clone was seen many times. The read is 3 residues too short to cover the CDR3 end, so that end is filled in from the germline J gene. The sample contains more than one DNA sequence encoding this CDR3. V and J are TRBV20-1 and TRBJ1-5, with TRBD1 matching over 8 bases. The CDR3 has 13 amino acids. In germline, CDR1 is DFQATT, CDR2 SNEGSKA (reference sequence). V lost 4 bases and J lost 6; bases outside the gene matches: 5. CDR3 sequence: CSATRQGSQPQHF. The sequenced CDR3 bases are TGCAGTGCTACCCGACAGGGGAGTCAGCCC.

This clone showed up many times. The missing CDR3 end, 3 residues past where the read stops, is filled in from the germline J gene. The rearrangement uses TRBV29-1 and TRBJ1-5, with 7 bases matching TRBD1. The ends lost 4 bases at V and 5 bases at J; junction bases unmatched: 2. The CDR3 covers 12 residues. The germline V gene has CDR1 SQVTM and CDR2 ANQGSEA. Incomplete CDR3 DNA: TGCAGCGTTGGTGGACAGGATCAGCCC. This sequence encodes CSVGGQDQP. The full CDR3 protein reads CSVGGQDQPQHF.

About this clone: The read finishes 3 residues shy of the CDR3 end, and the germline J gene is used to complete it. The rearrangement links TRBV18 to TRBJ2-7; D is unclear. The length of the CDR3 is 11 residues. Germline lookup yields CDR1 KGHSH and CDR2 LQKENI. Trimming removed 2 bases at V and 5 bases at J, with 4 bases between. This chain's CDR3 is CASSPKDEQYF. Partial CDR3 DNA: TGTGCCAGCTCACCAAAGGACGAG.

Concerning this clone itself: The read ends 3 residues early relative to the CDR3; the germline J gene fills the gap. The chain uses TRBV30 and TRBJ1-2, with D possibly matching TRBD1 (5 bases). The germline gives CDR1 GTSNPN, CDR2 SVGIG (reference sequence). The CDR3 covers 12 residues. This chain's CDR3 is CAWGDSSYDYTF. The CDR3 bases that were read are TGTGCCTGGGGGGACTCCTCCTACGAC.

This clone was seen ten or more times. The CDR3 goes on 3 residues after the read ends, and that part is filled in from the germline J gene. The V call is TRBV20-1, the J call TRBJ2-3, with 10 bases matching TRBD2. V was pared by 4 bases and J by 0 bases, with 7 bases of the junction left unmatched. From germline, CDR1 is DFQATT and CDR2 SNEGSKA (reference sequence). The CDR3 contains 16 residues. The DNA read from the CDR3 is TGCAGTGCTATACTAGCGGGACCCTCTAGCACAGATACG. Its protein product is CSAILAGPSSTDT. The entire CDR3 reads CSAILAGPSSTDTQYF.

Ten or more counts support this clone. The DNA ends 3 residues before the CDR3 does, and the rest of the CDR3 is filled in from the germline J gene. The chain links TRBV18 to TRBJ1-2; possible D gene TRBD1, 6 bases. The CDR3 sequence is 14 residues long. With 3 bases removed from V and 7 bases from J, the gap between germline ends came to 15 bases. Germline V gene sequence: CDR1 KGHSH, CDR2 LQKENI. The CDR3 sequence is CASSPVLQGAGYTF. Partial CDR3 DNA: TGTGCCAGCTCACCGGTATTACAGGGTGCTGGC.

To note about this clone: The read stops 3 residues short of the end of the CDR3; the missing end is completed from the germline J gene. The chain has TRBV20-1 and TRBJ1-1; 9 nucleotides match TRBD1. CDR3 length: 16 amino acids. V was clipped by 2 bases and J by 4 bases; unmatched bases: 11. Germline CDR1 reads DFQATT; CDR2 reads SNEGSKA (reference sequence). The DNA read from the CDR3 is TGCAGTGCTAGACCCTTTGGAAAGGACAGGGGCACTGAA. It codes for CSARPFGKDRGTE. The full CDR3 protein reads CSARPFGKDRGTEAFF.

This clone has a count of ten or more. Here the CDR3 reads CASSLSGIGADTQYF. The sequenced part of the CDR3 DNA is TGTGCCAGCTCACTAAGCGGGATAGGGGCAGATACG. The chain is built from TRBV18 and TRBJ2-3; 7 bases line up with TRBD2. The read stops 3 residues short of the end of the CDR3; the missing end is completed from the germline J gene. CDR3 size: 15 residues. J gave up 4 bases and V 4 bases, and 8 bases lay outside the gene matches. The V gene's germline CDR1 is KGHSH and CDR2 LQKENI.

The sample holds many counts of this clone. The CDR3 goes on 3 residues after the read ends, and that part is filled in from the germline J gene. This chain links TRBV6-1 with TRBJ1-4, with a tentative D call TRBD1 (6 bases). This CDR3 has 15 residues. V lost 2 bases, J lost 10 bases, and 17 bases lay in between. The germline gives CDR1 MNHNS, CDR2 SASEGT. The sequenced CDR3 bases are TGTGCCAGCAGTGAAAGTCGGACAGTTCTCGGAAAA. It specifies CASSESRTVLGK. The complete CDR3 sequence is CASSESRTVLGKLFF.

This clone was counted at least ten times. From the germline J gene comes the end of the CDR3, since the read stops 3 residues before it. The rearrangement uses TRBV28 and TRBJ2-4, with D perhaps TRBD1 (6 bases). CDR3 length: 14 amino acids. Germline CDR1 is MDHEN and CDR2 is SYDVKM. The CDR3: CASSHRQGRETQYF. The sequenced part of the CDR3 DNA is TGTGCCAGCAGCCACAGGCAGGGGAGAGAGACT.

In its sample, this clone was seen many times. CDR3 protein: CASNSPGDTGELFF. CDR3 DNA (partial): TGTGCCAGCAACTCACCAGGGGATACCGGGGAG. The chain carries TRBV2 and TRBJ2-2; possibly TRBD1 for D (6 bases). The read comes to an end 3 residues before the CDR3 does, leaving the germline J gene to fill in the end. Deletions cut 7 bases from V and 5 bases from J, with 14 bases between. This CDR3 contains 14 residues. CDR1 is SNHLY and CDR2 is FYNNEI in the germline V gene.

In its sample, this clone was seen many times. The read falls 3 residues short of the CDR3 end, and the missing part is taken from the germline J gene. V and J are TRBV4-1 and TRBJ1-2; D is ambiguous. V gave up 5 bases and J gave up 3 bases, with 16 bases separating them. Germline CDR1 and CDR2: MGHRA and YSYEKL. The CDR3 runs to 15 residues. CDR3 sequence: CASSGREGIYYGYTF. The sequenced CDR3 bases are TGCGCCAGCAGCGGCCGTGAGGGTATTTACTATGGC.

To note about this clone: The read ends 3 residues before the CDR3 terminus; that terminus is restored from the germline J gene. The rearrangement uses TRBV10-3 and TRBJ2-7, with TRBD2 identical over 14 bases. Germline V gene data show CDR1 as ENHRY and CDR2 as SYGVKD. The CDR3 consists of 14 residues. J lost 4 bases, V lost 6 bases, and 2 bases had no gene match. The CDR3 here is CAIRRTSGRYEQYF. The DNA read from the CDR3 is TGTGCCATCAGGAGGACTAGCGGGAGGTACGAG.

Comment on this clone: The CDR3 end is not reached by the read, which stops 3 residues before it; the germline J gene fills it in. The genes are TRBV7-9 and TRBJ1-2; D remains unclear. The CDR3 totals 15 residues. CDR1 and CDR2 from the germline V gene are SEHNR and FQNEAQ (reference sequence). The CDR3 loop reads CASSYVAGASNDYTF. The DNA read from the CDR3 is TGTGCCAGCAGCTACGTAGCGGGAGCTAGCAATGAC.

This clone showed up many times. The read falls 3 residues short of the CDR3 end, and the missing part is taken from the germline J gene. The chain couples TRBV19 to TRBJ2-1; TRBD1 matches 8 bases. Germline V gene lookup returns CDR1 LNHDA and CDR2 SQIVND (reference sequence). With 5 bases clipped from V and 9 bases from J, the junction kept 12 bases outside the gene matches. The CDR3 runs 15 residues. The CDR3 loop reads CASSLIPDRGGEQFF. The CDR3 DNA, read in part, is TGTGCCAGTAGTTTGATCCCCGACAGGGGAGGTGAG.

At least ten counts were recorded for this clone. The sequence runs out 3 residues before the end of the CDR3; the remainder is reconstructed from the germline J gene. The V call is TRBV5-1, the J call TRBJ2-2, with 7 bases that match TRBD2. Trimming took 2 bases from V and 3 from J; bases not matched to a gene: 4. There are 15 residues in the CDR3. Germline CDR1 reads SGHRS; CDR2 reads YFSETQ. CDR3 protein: CASSFRAGDTGELFF. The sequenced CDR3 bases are TGCGCCAGCAGCTTCAGGGCGGGGGACACCGGGGAG.

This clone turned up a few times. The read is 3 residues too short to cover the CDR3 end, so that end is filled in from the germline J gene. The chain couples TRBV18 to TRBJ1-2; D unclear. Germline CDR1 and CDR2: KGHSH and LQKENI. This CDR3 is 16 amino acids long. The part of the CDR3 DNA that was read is TGTGCCAGCTCACCCGGTACTAGCGGATTCACAGATACC. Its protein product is CASSPGTSGFTDT. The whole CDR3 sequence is CASSPGTSGFTDTYTF.

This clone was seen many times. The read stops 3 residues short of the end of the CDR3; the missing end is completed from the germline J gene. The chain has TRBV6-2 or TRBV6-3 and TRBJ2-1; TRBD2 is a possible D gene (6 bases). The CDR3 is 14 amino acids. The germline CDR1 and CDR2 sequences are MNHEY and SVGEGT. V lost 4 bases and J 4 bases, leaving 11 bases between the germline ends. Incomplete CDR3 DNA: TGTGCCAGCAGTTCCCTAGCGAATTACAATGAG. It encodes CASSSLANYNE. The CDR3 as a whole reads CASSSLANYNEQFF.

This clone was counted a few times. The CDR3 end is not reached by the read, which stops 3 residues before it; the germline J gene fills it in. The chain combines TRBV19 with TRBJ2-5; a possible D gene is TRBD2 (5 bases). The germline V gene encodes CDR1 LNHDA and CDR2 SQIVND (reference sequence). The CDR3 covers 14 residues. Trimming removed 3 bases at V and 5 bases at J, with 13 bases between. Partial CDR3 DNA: TGTGCCAGTAGTATGCTCGGGGTGGGGGAGACC. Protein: CASSMLGVGET. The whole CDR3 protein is CASSMLGVGETQYF.

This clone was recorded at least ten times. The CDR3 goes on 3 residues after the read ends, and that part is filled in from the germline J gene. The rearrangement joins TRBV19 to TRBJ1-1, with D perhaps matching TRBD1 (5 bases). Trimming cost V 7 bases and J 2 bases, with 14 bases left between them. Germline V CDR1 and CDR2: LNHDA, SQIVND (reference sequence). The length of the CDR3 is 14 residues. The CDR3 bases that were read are TGTGCCAGTATAGGCCGGACAACCAACACTGAA. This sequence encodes CASIGRTTNTE. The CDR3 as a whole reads CASIGRTTNTEAFF.

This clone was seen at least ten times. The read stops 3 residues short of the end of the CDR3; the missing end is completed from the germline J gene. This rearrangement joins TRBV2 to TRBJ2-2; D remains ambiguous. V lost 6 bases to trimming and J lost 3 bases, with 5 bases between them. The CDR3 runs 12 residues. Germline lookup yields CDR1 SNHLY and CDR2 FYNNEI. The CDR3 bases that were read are TGTGCCAGCAGCCTTGACACCGGGGAG. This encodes CASSLDTGE. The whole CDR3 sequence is CASSLDTGELFF. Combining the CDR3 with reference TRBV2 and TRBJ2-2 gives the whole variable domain EPEVTQTPSHQVTQMGQEVILRCVPISNHLYFYWYRQILGQKVEFLVSFYNNEISEKSEIFDDQFSVERPDGSNFTLKIRSTKLEDSAMYFCASSLDTGELFFGEGSRLTVL.

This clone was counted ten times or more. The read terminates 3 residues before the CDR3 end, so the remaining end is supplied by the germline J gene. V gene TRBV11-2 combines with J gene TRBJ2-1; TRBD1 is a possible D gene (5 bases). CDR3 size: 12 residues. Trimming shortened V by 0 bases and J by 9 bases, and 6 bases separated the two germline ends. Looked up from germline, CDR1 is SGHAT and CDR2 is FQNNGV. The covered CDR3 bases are TGTGCCAGCAGCTTAGACAGGGTTGAG. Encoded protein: CASSLDRVE. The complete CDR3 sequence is CASSLDRVEQFF.

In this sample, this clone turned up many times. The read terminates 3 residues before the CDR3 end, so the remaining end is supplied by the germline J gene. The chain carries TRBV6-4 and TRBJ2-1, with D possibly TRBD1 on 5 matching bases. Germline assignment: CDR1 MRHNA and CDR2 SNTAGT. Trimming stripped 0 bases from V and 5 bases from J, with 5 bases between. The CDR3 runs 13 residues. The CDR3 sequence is CASSDSDNNEQFF. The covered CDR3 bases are TGTGCCAGCAGTGACTCGGACAACAATGAG.

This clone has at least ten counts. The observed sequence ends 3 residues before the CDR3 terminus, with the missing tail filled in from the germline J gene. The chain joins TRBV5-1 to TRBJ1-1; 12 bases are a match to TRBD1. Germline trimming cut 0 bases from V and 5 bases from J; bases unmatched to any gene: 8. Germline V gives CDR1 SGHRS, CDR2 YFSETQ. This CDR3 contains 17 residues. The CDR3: CASSLGRDRGPGTEAFF. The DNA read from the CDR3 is TGCGCCAGCAGCTTGGGCCGGGACAGGGGGCCTGGTACTGAA.

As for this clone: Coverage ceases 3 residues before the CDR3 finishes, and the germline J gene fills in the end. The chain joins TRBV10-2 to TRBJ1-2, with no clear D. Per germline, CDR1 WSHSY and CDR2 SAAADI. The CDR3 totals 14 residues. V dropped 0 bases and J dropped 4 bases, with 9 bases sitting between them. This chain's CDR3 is CASSESRVFYGYTF. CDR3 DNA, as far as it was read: TGCGCCAGCAGTGAGTCAAGGGTCTTCTATGGC.